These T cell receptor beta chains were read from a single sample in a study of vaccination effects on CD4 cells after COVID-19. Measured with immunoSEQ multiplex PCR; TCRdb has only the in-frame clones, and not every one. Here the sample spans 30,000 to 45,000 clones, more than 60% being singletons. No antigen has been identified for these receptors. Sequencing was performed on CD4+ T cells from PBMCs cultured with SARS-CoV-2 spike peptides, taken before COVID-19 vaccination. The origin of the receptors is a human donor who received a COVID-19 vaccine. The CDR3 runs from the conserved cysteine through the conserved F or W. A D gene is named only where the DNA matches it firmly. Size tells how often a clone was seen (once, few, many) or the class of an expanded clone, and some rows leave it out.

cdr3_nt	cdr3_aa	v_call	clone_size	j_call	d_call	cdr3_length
TGCGCCAGCAGCCTAAGTGGAGGGGTGACCGGGGAGCTGTTTTTT	CASSLSGGVTGELFF	TRBV4-1	few	TRBJ2-2	NA	15
TGTGCCAGCAGCTTGGCGCCGGGGGAAGAGCAGTACTTC	CASSLAPGEEQYF	TRBV5-4	NA	TRBJ2-7	NA	13
TGTGCCAGTAGTGGTCAGTGGGCAATGGGAAACATTCAGTACTTC	CASSGQWAMGNIQYF	TRBV19	NA	TRBJ2-4	NA	15
TGCGCCAGCAGCCAAGATAGAAGGGGGTCGGGACTAGCGGCCCGGGGTGAGCAGTTCTTC	CASSQDRRGSGLAARGEQFF	TRBV4-1	NA	TRBJ2-1	TRBD2	20
TGCGCCAGCAGCTTGGCAACCTTCTCGAACACTGAAGCTTTCTTT	CASSLATFSNTEAFF	TRBV5-1	once	TRBJ1-1	NA	15
TGTGCCAGCAGTAGGGACAGGGGCATGTACGAGCAGTACTTC	CASSRDRGMYEQYF	TRBV6-5	NA	TRBJ2-7	TRBD1	14
TGTGCCAGCAGCGCGGACCGGCGCGAGCAGTTCTTC	CASSADRREQFF	TRBV5-4	NA	TRBJ2-1	NA	12
TGTGCCAGCTCCGAGGACGTGAGATCCTACGAGCAGTACTTC	CASSEDVRSYEQYF	TRBV6-5	few	TRBJ2-7	NA	14
TGTGCCAGCAGCTTCGGCCCCCCAGGGGGCACCGGGGAGCTGTTTTTT	CASSFGPPGGTGELFF	TRBV5-6	few	TRBJ2-2	TRBD1	16
TGCGCCAGCAGCTTGGCAGGGTTGAGTGGCTACACCTTC	CASSLAGLSGYTF	TRBV5-1	NA	TRBJ1-2	NA	13
TGTGCCAGCAGCGTCCCCCTCGGTCAGAGCCCAAAGCAGTACTTC	CASSVPLGQSPKQYF	TRBV7-2	NA	TRBJ2-7	NA	15
TGCGCCAGCAGACTAGCGGGGGTTAGCACAGATACGCAGTATTTT	CASRLAGVSTDTQYF	TRBV10-2	few	TRBJ2-3	TRBD2	15
TGTGCCAGCATCCTACACGGCGGCTATGGCTACACCTTC	CASILHGGYGYTF	TRBV5-4	NA	TRBJ1-2	NA	13
TGTGCCAGCAGTGACTTGGGCACCTATACTAGCCCAATCGACGAGCAGTACTTC	CASSDLGTYTSPIDEQYF	TRBV6-1	NA	TRBJ2-7	NA	18